This T cell receptor beta chain was recorded in a study of persistence of HIV-infected CD4 T cells. At the level of the study: Donors were ART-treated; their CMV- and Gag-responding CD4+ T cells were isolated. Regarding the study as a whole: The rare CMV-responding cells with HIV-1 proviruses were not separately TCR-sequenced. CMV- and Gag-responding cells had lower TCRbeta richness than CD3/CD28-responding cells.

The CDR3 consists of 13 residues. V was cut by 3 bases and J by 3 bases, with 8 bases left in between. Germline CDR1 LGHNA, CDR2 YNFKEQ. Stimulation used approximately 10 ug/mL lysate from CMV-infected fibroblasts. CD40L/CD69 double-negative CD45RO-high memory CD4+ T cells were collected. A remark on this clone: Its specificity is not known.

This was the immunoSEQ version 4 assay in survey mode. Sequenced by immunoSEQ multiplex PCR; TCRdb stores in-frame clones only, minus some. The sample contains roughly 41,000 clones, around 80% of which appear only once. This chain links TRBV4-2 with TRBJ1-1, with D maybe TRBD1 (5 bases). The origin of this receptor is an adult man with HIV who was CMV-seropositive. Sequenced material: CD4+ T cells sorted from PBMCs after roughly 18-hour stimulation, taken from a patient who received antiretroviral therapy. CDR3 in amino acids: CASSQRGDTEAFF. For the CDR3, the DNA is TGTGCCAGCAGCCAGCGGGGGGACACTGAAGCTTTCTTT.